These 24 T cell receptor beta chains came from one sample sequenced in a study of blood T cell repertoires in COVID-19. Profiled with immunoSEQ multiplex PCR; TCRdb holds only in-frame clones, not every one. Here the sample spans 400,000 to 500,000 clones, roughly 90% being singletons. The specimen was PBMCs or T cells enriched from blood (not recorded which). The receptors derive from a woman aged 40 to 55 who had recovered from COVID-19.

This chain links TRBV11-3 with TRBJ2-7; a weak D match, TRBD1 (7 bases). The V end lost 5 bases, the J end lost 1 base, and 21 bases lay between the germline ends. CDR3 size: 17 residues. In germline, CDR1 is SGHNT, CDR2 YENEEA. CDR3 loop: CASSGTVAGQRSYEQYF. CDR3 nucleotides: TGTGCCAGCAGCGGCACCGTGGCGGGACAGAGATCCTACGAGCAGTACTTC. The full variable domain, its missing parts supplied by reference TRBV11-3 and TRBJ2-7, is EAGVVQSPRYKIIEKKQPVAFWCNPISGHNTLYWYLQNLGQGPELLIRYENEEAVDDSQLPKDRFSAERLKGVDSTLKIQPAELGDSAVYLCASSGTVAGQRSYEQYFGPGTRLTVT.

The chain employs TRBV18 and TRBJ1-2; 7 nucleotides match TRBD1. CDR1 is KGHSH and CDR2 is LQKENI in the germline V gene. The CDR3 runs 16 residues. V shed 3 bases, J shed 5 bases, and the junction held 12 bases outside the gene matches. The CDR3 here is CASSPSLLTGWYGYTF. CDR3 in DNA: TGTGCCAGCTCACCGAGTCTCCTGACAGGGTGGTATGGCTACACCTTC.

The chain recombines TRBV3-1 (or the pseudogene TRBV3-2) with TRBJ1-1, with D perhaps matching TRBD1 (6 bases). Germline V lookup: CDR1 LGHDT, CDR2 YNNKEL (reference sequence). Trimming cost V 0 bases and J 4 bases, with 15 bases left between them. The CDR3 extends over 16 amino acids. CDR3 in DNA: TGTGCCAGCAGCCAAGATTTTCCAGGGGTTTTCACTGAAGCTTTCTTT. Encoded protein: CASSQDFPGVFTEAFF.

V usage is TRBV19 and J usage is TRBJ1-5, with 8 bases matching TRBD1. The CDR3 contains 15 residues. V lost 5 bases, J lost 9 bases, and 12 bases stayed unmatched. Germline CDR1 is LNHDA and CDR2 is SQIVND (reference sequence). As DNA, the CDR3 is TGTGCCAGTAGTGATCCCGGGACAGGCGCATCGCCCCAGCATTTT. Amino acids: CASSDPGTGASPQHF.

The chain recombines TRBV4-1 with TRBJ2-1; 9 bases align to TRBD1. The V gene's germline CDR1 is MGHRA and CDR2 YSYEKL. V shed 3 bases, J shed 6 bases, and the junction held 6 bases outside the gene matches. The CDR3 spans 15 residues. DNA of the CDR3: TGCGCCAGCAGCCAGCTGGACAGGGGTTTCAATGAGCAGTTCTTC. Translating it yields CASSQLDRGFNEQFF.

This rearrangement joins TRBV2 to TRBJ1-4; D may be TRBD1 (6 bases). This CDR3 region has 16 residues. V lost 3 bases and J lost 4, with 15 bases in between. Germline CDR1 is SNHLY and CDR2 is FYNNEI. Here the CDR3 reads CASSDRGAGYNEKLFF. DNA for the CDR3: TGTGCCAGCAGTGATCGGGGGGCAGGCTATAATGAAAAACTGTTTTTT.

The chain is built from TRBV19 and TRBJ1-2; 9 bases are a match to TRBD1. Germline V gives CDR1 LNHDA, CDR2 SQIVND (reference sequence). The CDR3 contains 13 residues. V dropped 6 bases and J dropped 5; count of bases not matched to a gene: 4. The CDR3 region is CASRTGGRYGYTF. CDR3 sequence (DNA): TGTGCCAGTAGGACAGGGGGTCGTTATGGCTACACCTTC.

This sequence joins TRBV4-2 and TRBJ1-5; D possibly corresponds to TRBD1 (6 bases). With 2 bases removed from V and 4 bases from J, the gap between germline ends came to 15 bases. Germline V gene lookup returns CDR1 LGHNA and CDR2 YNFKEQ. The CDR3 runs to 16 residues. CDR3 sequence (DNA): TGTGCCAGCAGCCAATCCGGTCAGGGGCGTAATCAGCCCCAGCATTTT. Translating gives CASSQSGQGRNQPQHF.

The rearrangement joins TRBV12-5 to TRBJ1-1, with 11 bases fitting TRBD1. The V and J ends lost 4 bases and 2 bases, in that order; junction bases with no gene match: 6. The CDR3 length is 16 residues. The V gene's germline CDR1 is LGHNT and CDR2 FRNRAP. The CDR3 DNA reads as TGTGCTAGTGGTTCTGGACAGGGGGCAGGAAACACTGAAGCTTTCTTT. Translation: CASGSGQGAGNTEAFF.

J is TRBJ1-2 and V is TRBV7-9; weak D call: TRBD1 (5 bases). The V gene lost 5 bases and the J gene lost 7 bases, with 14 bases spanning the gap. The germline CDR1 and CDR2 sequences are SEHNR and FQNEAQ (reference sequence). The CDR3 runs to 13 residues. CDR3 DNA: TGTGCCAGCAGCCCTTACACAGGTTTTGGCTACACCTTC. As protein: CASSPYTGFGYTF. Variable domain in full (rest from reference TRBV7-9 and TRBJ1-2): DTGVSQNPRHKITKRGQNVTFRCDPISEHNRLYWYRQTLGQGPEFLTYFQNEAQLEKSRLLSDRFSAERPKGSFSTLEIQRTEQGDSAMYLCASSPYTGFGYTFGSGTRLTVV.

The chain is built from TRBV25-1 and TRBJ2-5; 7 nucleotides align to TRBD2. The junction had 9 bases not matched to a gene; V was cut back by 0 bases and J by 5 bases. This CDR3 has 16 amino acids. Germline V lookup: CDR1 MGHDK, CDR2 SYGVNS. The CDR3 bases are TGTGCCAGCAGTGAATATCGGGGGGTGACCGGGGAGACCCAGTACTTC. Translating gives CASSEYRGVTGETQYF.

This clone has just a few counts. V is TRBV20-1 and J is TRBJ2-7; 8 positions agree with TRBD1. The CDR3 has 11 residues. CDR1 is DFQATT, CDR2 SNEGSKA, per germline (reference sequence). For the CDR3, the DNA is TGCAAGGGATGGACAGGGATCGAGCAGTACTTC. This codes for CKGWTGIEQYF.

The CDR3 spells CASSLNGGRASDTQYF. The CDR3 bases are TGTGCCAGCAGCTTAAATGGCGGGAGGGCCTCAGATACGCAGTATTTT. The chain couples TRBV5-4 to TRBJ2-3, with 9 bases identical to TRBD2. The germline gives CDR1 SGHNT, CDR2 YYREEE (reference sequence). The CDR3 totals 16 residues. V was clipped by 2 bases and J by 4 bases; unmatched bases: 8.

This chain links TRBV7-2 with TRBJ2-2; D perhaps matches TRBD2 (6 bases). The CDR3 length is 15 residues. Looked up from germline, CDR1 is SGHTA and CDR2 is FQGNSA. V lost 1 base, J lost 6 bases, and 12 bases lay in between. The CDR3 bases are TGTGCCAGCAGCTTAGTATGGGTAGCGGCCGGGGAGCTGTTTTTT. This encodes CASSLVWVAAGELFF. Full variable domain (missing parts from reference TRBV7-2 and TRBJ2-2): GAGVSQSPSNKVTEKGKDVELRCDPISGHTALYWYRQSLGQGLEFLIYFQGNSAPDKSGLPSDRFSAERTGGSVSTLTIQRTQQEDSAVYLCASSLVWVAAGELFFGEGSRLTVL.

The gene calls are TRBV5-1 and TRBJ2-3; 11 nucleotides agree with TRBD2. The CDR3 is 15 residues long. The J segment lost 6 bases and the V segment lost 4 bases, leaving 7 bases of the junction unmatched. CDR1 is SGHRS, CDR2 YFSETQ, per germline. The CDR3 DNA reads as TGCGCCAGCAGCCATAGACTAGCGGGAACGGATACGCAGTATTTT. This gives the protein CASSHRLAGTDTQYF.

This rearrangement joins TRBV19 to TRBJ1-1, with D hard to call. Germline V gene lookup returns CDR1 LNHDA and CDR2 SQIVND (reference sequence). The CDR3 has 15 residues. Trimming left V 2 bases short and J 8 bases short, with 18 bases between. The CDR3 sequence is CASSITAGIEGEAFF. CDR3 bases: TGTGCCAGTAGTATAACGGCCGGTATAGAGGGCGAAGCTTTCTTT.

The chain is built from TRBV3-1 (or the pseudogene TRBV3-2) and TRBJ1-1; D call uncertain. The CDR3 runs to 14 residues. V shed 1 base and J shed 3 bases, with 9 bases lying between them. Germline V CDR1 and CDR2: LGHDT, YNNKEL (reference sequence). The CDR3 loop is CASSQVGIYTEAFF. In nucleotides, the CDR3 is TGTGCCAGCAGCCAAGTCGGTATTTACACTGAAGCTTTCTTT.

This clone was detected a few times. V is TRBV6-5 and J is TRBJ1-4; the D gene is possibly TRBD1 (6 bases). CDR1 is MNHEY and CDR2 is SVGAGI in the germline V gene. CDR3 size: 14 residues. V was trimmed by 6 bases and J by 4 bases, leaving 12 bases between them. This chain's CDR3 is CASSSGQINEKLFF. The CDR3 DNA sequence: TGTGCCAGCAGCTCCGGACAGATTAATGAAAAACTGTTTTTT.

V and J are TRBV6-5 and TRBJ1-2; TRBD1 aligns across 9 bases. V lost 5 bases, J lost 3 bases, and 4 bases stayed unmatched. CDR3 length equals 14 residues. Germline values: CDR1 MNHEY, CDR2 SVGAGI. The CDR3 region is CASSRQGGDYGYTF. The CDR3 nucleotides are TGTGCCAGCAGTCGACAGGGGGGTGACTATGGCTACACCTTC.

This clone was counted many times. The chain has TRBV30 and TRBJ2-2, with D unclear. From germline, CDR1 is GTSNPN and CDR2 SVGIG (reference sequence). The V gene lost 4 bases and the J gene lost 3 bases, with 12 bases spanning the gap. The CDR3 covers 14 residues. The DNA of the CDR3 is TGTGCCTGGAAGACACCGCCCGACACCGGGGAGCTGTTTTTT. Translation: CAWKTPPDTGELFF. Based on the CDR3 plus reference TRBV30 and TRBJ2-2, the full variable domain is SQTIHQWPATLVQPVGSPLSLECTVEGTSNPNLYWYRQAAGRGLQLLFYSVGIGQISSEVPQNLSASRPQDRQFILSSKKLLLSDSGFYLCAWKTPPDTGELFFGEGSRLTVL.

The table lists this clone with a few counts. The CDR3 DNA reads TGTGCCAGCAGCTCCGGGGTCGCAGGAAACACTGAAGCTTTCTTT. This encodes CASSSGVAGNTEAFF. The chain recombines TRBV5-4 with TRBJ1-1; the D is unclear. Trimming pared 3 bases from V and 2 bases from J, leaving 14 bases between. CDR3 length equals 15 residues. From germline, CDR1 is SGHNT and CDR2 YYREEE (reference sequence).

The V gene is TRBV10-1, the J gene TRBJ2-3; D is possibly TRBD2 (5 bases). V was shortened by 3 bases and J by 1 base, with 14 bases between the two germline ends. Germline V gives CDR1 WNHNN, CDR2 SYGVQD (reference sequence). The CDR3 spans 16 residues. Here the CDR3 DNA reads TGCGCCAGCAGTGACGGTACTAGATCGGGCACAGATACGCAGTATTTT. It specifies CASSDGTRSGTDTQYF.

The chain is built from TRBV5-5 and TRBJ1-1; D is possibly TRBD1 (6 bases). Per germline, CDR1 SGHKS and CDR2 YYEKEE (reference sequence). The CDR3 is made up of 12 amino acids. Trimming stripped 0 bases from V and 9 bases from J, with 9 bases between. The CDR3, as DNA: TGTGCCAGCAGCTTGGTTCAGGGGCAAGCTTTCTTT. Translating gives CASSLVQGQAFF.

The CDR3 DNA is TGTGCCAGCAGCAGACTCCCTACCTCCGGGACAGGATACGAGCAGTACTTC. Encoded protein: CASSRLPTSGTGYEQYF. The chain recombines TRBV5-8 with TRBJ2-7, with 8 bases lining up with TRBD1. V trimming: 4 bases; J trimming: 4 bases; junction bases outside the gene matches: 16. Germline V gene sequence: CDR1 SGHTS, CDR2 YDEGEE. This CDR3 region has 17 residues.